A single sample is the source of the 4 T cell receptor beta chains below, sequenced in a study of blood T cell repertoires in COVID-19. Clones were sequenced by immunoSEQ multiplex PCR, and TCRdb holds only the in-frame ones, with some missing. The table has about 58,000 clones, around 90% seen once. The material sequenced was peripheral blood. The receptor set was obtained from a man in his sixties with active COVID-19.

V and J are TRBV7-9 and TRBJ1-1, with TRBD1 matching over 11 bases. CDR1 SEHNR and CDR2 FQNEAQ come from the germline V gene (reference sequence). This CDR3 has 16 amino acids. With 2 bases clipped from V and 5 bases from J, the junction kept 7 bases outside the gene matches. The CDR3 DNA reads as TGTGCCAGCAGCTTATCTATCGGGACAGGGGGGACTGAAGCTTTCTTT. It is translated as CASSLSIGTGGTEAFF.

V gene TRBV6-5 combines with J gene TRBJ2-5; 7 nucleotides line up with TRBD2. Germline CDR1 is MNHEY and CDR2 is SVGAGI. V trimming: 6 bases; J trimming: 2 bases; junction bases outside the gene matches: 9. The CDR3 is 15 amino acids. CDR3 in amino acids: CASSLLGGWQETQYF. The CDR3 DNA follows: TGTGCCAGCAGCCTTCTCGGGGGGTGGCAAGAGACCCAGTACTTC.

The rearrangement links TRBV20-1 to TRBJ1-6; no reliable D call. CDR1 is DFQATT, CDR2 SNEGSKA, per germline (reference sequence). The CDR3 is 11 residues long. V was trimmed by 6 bases and J by 4 bases, leaving 4 bases between them. CDR3 protein: CSAPYNSPLHF. The CDR3 nucleotides read TGCAGTGCCCCATATAATTCACCCCTCCACTTT.

The CDR3 coding sequence is TGTGCCAGCAGCTTTGGACCGGGACAGGGGGCCCGTACGCAGTATTTT. This codes for CASSFGPGQGARTQYF. The chain couples TRBV7-3 to TRBJ2-3, with 12 bases aligning to TRBD1. Per germline, CDR1 SGHTA and CDR2 FQGTGA. CDR3 length: 16 amino acids. After removal of 3 bases from V and 8 bases from J, the junction contained 9 bases not matched to a gene.